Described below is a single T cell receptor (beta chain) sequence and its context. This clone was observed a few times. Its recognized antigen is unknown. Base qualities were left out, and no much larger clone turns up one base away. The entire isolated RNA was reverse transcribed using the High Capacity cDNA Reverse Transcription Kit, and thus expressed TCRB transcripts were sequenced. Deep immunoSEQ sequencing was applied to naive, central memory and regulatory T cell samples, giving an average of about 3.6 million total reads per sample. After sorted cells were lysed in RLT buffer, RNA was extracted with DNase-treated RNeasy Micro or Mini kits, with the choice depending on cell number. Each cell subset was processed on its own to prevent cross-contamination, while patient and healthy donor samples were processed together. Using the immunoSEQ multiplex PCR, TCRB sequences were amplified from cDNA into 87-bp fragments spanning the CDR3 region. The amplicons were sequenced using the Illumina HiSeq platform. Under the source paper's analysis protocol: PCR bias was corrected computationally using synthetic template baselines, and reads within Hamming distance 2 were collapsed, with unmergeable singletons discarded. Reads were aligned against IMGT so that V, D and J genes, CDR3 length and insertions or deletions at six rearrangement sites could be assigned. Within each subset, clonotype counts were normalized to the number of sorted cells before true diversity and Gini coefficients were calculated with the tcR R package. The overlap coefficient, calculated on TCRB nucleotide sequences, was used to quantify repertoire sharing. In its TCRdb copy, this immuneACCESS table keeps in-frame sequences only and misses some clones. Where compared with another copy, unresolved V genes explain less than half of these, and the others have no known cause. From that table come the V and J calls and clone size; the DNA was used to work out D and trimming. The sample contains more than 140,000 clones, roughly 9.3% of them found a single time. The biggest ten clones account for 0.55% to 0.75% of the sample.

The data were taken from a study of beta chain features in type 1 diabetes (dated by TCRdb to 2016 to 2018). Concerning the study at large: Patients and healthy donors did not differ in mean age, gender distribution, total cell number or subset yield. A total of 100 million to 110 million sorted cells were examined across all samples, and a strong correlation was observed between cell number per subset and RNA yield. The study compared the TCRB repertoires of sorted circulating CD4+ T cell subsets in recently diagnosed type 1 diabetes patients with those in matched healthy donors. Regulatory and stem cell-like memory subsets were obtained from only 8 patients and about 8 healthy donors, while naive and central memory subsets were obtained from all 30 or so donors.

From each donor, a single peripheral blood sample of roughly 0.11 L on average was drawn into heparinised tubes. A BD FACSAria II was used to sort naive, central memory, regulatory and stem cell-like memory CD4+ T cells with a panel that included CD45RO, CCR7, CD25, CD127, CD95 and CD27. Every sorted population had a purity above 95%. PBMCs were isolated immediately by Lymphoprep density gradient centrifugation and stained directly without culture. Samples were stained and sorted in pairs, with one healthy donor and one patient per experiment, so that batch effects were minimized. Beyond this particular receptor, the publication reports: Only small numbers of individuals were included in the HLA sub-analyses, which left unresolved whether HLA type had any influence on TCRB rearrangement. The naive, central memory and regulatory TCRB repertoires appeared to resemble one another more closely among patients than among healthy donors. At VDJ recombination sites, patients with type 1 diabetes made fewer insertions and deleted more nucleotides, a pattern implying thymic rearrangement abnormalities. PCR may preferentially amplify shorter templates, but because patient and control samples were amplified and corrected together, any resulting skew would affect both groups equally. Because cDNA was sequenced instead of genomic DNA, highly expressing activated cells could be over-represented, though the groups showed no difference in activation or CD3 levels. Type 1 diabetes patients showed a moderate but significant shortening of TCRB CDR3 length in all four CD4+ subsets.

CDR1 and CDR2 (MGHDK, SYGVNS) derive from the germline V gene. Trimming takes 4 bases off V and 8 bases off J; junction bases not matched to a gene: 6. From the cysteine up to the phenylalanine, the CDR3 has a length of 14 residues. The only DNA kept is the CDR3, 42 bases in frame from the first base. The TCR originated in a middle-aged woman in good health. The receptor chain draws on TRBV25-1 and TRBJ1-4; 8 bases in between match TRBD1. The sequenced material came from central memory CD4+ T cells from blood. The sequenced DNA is TGTGCCAGCAGTGGAATAGGACAGGGCGAAAAACTGTTTTTT. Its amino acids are CASSGIGQGEKLFF.